Following are 28 T cell receptor beta chains from one sample sequenced in a study of chemoradiotherapy in HPV16-positive cancers. Assay used: immunoSEQ multiplex PCR; TCRdb lists only in-frame clones, some missing. This sample yields a few thousand clones, of which 65% to 80% are seen a single time; about 36% belongs to the top ten. Sample acquisition took place from a patient who underwent chemoradiotherapy. These receptors came from a human donor with HPV-associated anogenital cancer.

The CDR3 sequence is CAWSVLPNNEQFF. The DNA of the CDR3 is TGTGCCTGGAGTGTACTCCCTAACAATGAGCAGTTCTTC. The chain couples TRBV30 to TRBJ2-1; no clear D. The CDR3 is made up of 13 amino acids. Germline V gene sequence: CDR1 GTSNPN, CDR2 SVGIG (reference sequence). Trimming left V 0 bases short and J 5 bases short, with 8 bases between.

The chain combines TRBV7-2 with TRBJ1-3, with D possibly TRBD1 on 5 matching bases. Trimming took off 5 bases at V and 0 bases at J, with 11 bases between the two ends. Germline V gene sequence: CDR1 SGHTA, CDR2 FQGNSA. This CDR3 has 15 amino acids. CDR3 loop: CASSPERGSGNTIYF. Written as DNA, the CDR3 is TGTGCCAGCAGCCCAGAGAGGGGCTCTGGAAACACCATATATTTT.

The J gene is TRBJ2-1, the V gene TRBV7-2, with a possible D match to TRBD1 (8 bases). CDR1 SGHTA and CDR2 FQGNSA come from the germline V gene. This CDR3 region has 14 residues. Trimming left V 5 bases short and J 8 bases short, with 16 bases between. CDR3 DNA: TGTGCCAGCAGCCAACAGGGGGGGGGCCATGAGCAGTTCTTC. This gives the protein CASSQQGGGHEQFF.

The CDR3 region is CAISDSGTSGETQYF. Written as DNA, the CDR3 is TGTGCCATCAGTGATTCCGGGACTAGCGGAGAGACCCAGTACTTC. This chain connects TRBV10-3 to TRBJ2-5; 11 bases are a match to TRBD2. The V segment lost 3 bases and the J segment 4 bases; nucleotides outside the gene matches: 4. This CDR3 has 15 residues. CDR1 ENHRY and CDR2 SYGVKD come from the germline V gene.

The genes are TRBV7-2 and TRBJ1-4; a weak D match, TRBD1 (5 bases). The V gene lost 5 bases and the J gene lost 8 bases, with 18 bases spanning the gap. Germline assignment: CDR1 SGHTA and CDR2 FQGNSA. The CDR3 is 15 amino acids. The CDR3 loop is CASSPGDSRGEKLFF. Here the CDR3 DNA reads TGTGCCAGCAGCCCAGGTGACAGCCGGGGAGAAAAACTGTTTTTT.

This clone was seen more than once but under ten times. This chain uses TRBV18 with TRBJ1-2, with TRBD1 identical over 9 bases. The V and J ends lost 6 bases and 4 bases, in that order; junction bases with no gene match: 6. The germline gives CDR1 KGHSH, CDR2 LQKENI. The CDR3 extends over 14 amino acids. CDR3 region: CASSGTGSSYGYTF. In nucleotides, the CDR3 is TGTGCCAGCTCCGGGACAGGGAGCAGCTATGGCTACACCTTC.

The J gene is TRBJ2-5, the V gene TRBV7-3; D may be TRBD2 (5 bases). Per germline, CDR1 SGHTA and CDR2 FQGTGA. CDR3 length equals 13 residues. V dropped 5 bases and J dropped 5 bases, with 12 bases sitting between them. The CDR3 sequence is CASSQKGGETQYF. As DNA, the CDR3 is TGTGCCAGCAGCCAAAAGGGCGGGGAGACCCAGTACTTC.

The chain's CDR3 is CASSLEFSNQPQHF. CDR3 DNA sequence: TGTGCCAGCAGCTTAGAGTTCTCCAATCAGCCCCAGCATTTT. This chain joins TRBV7-2 and TRBJ1-5; D ambiguous. Per germline, CDR1 SGHTA and CDR2 FQGNSA. CDR3 length equals 14 residues. The V and J ends lost 1 base and 3 bases respectively, with 7 bases between them. The complete variable domain, with remaining parts taken from reference TRBV7-2 and TRBJ1-5, reads GAGVSQSPSNKVTEKGKDVELRCDPISGHTALYWYRQSLGQGLEFLIYFQGNSAPDKSGLPSDRFSAERTGGSVSTLTIQRTQQEDSAVYLCASSLEFSNQPQHFGDGTRLSIL.

The V call is TRBV19, the J call TRBJ2-1; 14 bases fit TRBD2. Germline assignment: CDR1 LNHDA and CDR2 SQIVND (reference sequence). This CDR3 has 17 residues. V lost 5 bases, J lost 8 bases, and 11 bases stayed unmatched. CDR3 sequence (DNA): TGTGCCAGTAGTCTTAGACTAGCGGGGGGGCGCAGCGATGAGCAGTTCTTC. Amino acid sequence: CASSLRLAGGRSDEQFF.

The chain couples TRBV6-5 to TRBJ2-3, with 8 nucleotides matching TRBD2. Germline V lookup: CDR1 MNHEY, CDR2 SVGAGI. Unmatched junction bases numbered 8, after V lost 7 bases and J lost 2 bases. This CDR3 is 15 amino acids long. The chain's CDR3 is CASKLGRASTDTQYF. The CDR3 coding sequence is TGTGCCAGCAAACTCGGGAGGGCTTCCACAGATACGCAGTATTTT.

The J gene is TRBJ2-1, the V gene TRBV2, with 10 bases lining up with TRBD2. Germline V CDR1 and CDR2: SNHLY, FYNNEI. The CDR3 is 16 residues long. The V segment lost 6 bases and the J segment 4 bases; nucleotides outside the gene matches: 9. The CDR3 sequence: CASSDLAGVGYNEQFF. As DNA, the CDR3 is TGTGCCAGCAGCGATCTAGCGGGAGTTGGTTACAATGAGCAGTTCTTC.

This clone was seen only a few times. V and J are TRBV6-5 and TRBJ1-1; D is perhaps TRBD1 (6 bases). This CDR3 contains 13 residues. Germline V gene sequence: CDR1 MNHEY, CDR2 SVGAGI. The V gene lost 6 bases and the J gene lost 5 bases, with 13 bases spanning the gap. This CDR3 reads CASRTGWGTEAFF. CDR3 bases: TGTGCCAGCAGAACAGGGTGGGGAACTGAAGCTTTCTTT.

This chain links TRBV5-1 with TRBJ1-4; tentatively, D is TRBD1 (5 bases). Germline V gene lookup returns CDR1 SGHRS and CDR2 YFSETQ. Trimming stripped 1 base from V and 8 bases from J, with 15 bases between. The CDR3 has 15 amino acids. The CDR3 loop is CASSLLGPREEKLFF. The DNA for the CDR3 is TGCGCCAGCAGCTTGTTGGGGCCGAGAGAAGAAAAACTGTTTTTT.

The rearrangement uses TRBV7-2 and TRBJ2-2, with D perhaps TRBD2 (6 bases). The CDR3 contains 13 residues. Deletions cut 7 bases from V and 8 bases from J, with 14 bases between. The germline gives CDR1 SGHTA, CDR2 FQGNSA. The CDR3 protein is CASTLGRYGELFF. The DNA for the CDR3 is TGTGCCAGCACCCTAGGGAGGTATGGGGAGCTGTTTTTT. The full variable domain, in which reference TRBV7-2 and TRBJ2-2 provide the parts outside the CDR3, is GAGVSQSPSNKVTEKGKDVELRCDPISGHTALYWYRQSLGQGLEFLIYFQGNSAPDKSGLPSDRFSAERTGGSVSTLTIQRTQQEDSAVYLCASTLGRYGELFFGEGSRLTVL.

A few counts support this clone. The V call is TRBV11-2, the J call TRBJ1-2; D remains ambiguous. V was clipped by 1 base and J by 5 bases, with 11 bases between them. CDR3 size: 14 residues. Germline V gene lookup returns CDR1 SGHAT and CDR2 FQNNGV. The DNA for the CDR3 is TGTGCCAGCAGCTTAGGGCGGACCTTGTATGGCTACACCTTC. Protein: CASSLGRTLYGYTF.

In nucleotides, the CDR3 is TGTGCCAGCAGTGAAAGGTTGGCCCGCACCGGGGAGCTGTTTTTT. Translated: CASSERLARTGELFF. This chain connects TRBV6-1 to TRBJ2-2, with D unresolved. V lost 2 bases and J 4 bases, leaving 11 bases between the germline ends. Germline lookup yields CDR1 MNHNS and CDR2 SASEGT. The CDR3 runs 15 residues.

The V and J genes are TRBV7-2 and TRBJ2-5, with TRBD2 as a possible D gene (7 bases). From germline, CDR1 is SGHTA and CDR2 FQGNSA. This CDR3 has 15 residues. The ends were cut back, 1 base at V and 5 bases at J, with 14 bases in the middle. The CDR3 reads CASSLDRGGRETQYF. For the CDR3, the DNA is TGTGCCAGCAGCTTAGATAGGGGGGGGAGGGAGACCCAGTACTTC.

This clone has only a few counts. CDR3 loop: CASSWDRRGETQYF. CDR3 DNA sequence: TGTGCCAGCAGTTGGGACCGGCGGGGTGAGACCCAGTACTTC. The chain combines TRBV2 with TRBJ2-5, with D perhaps TRBD2 (6 bases). The V and J ends lost 5 bases and 5 bases respectively, with 15 bases between them. This CDR3 spans 14 amino acids. Germline assignment: CDR1 SNHLY and CDR2 FYNNEI.

V is TRBV9 and J is TRBJ1-4; 7 nucleotides align to TRBD1. V lost 0 bases and J lost 5; bases outside the gene matches: 4. Germline V gene sequence: CDR1 SGDLS, CDR2 YYNGEE. The CDR3 is made up of 15 amino acids. For the CDR3, the DNA is TGTGCCAGCAGCGTAGAGACAGGGAAAAATGAAAAACTGTTTTTT. Translated: CASSVETGKNEKLFF.

This rearrangement joins TRBV19 to TRBJ1-5, with D possibly matching TRBD1 (6 bases). V was trimmed by 3 bases and J by 4 bases, leaving 13 bases between them. Germline V gene lookup returns CDR1 LNHDA and CDR2 SQIVND (reference sequence). CDR3 length: 15 amino acids. CDR3 bases: TGTGCCAGTAGTATCGACAGGCGGGAAAATCAGCCCCAGCATTTT. It codes for CASSIDRRENQPQHF.

For the CDR3, the DNA is TGTGCCAGCAGCTTGGCCAGGAACACTGAAGCTTTCTTT. This sequence encodes CASSLARNTEAFF. The chain combines TRBV5-6 with TRBJ1-1; D remains unclear. Germline V CDR1 and CDR2: SGHDT, YYEEEE. Trimming cost V 0 bases and J 1 base, with 4 bases left between them. The CDR3 sequence is 13 residues long.

This clone turned up a few times. The V call is TRBV9, the J call TRBJ2-7, with 9 bases lining up with TRBD1. Germline V CDR1 and CDR2: SGDLS, YYNGEE. This CDR3 spans 16 amino acids. Unmatched junction bases numbered 10, after V lost 3 bases and J lost 3 bases. The CDR3 region is CASSAVPGTGLYEQYF. The CDR3 region has the DNA TGTGCCAGCAGCGCCGTTCCGGGGACAGGGCTCTACGAGCAGTACTTC.

The chain is built from TRBV10-2 and TRBJ1-2; unclear D gene. Germline values: CDR1 WSHSY, CDR2 SAAADI. V lost 2 bases and J lost 4, with 8 bases in between. There are 13 residues in the CDR3. CDR3 residues: CASSEVAGYGYTF. For the CDR3, the DNA is TGCGCCAGCAGTGAGGTGGCAGGCTATGGCTACACCTTC.

This chain joins TRBV6-5 and TRBJ1-2; perhaps TRBD1 as D (5 bases). Trimming removed 3 bases from V and 8 bases from J, with 19 bases in between. The CDR3 spans 15 residues. CDR1 and CDR2 from the germline V gene are MNHEY and SVGAGI. CDR3 loop: CASSYVGSGDSGYTF. The CDR3 DNA is TGTGCCAGCAGTTATGTCGGGTCGGGGGACTCGGGCTACACCTTC.

The chain has TRBV18 and TRBJ2-2; no definite D call. V lost 0 bases, J lost 1 base, and 6 bases lay in between. The V gene's germline CDR1 is KGHSH and CDR2 LQKENI. The CDR3 spans 15 residues. CDR3 sequence (DNA): TGTGCCAGCTCACCACCGACTTGGAACACCGGGGAGCTGTTTTTT. It specifies CASSPPTWNTGELFF. Full variable domain (outside the CDR3, taken from reference TRBV18 and TRBJ2-2): NAGVMQNPRHLVRRRGQEARLRCSPMKGHSHVYWYRQLPEEGLKFMVYLQKENIIDESGMPKERFSAEFPKEGPSILRIQQVVRGDSAAYFCASSPPTWNTGELFFGEGSRLTVL.

CDR3 in amino acids: CASSQGWGEIRSSGNTIYF. In DNA form, the CDR3 reads TGTGCCAGCAGCCAAGGATGGGGTGAGATAAGGAGCTCTGGAAACACCATATATTTT. This rearrangement joins TRBV14 to TRBJ1-3, with D hard to call. V lost 1 base to trimming and J lost 0 bases, with 19 bases between them. The CDR3 runs to 19 residues. CDR1 and CDR2 from the germline V gene are SGHDN and FVKESK. The full variable domain, rest sourced from reference TRBV14 and TRBJ1-3, is EAGVTQFPSHSVIEKGQTVTLRCDPISGHDNLYWYRRVMGKEIKFLLHFVKESKQDESGMPNNRFLAERTGGTYSTLKVQPAELEDSGVYFCASSQGWGEIRSSGNTIYFGEGSWLTVV.

The J gene is TRBJ1-2, the V gene TRBV16; D call uncertain. CDR3 length: 12 residues. V was cut by 3 bases and J by 3 bases, with 5 bases left in between. Germline-derived CDR1 and CDR2 are KGHSY and FQNENV. Here the CDR3 reads CASSQSDYGYTF. For the CDR3, the DNA is TGTGCCAGCAGCCAGTCGGACTATGGCTACACCTTC.

The V and J genes are TRBV9 and TRBJ1-1, with D possibly being TRBD1 (5 bases). Germline CDR1 and CDR2: SGDLS and YYNGEE. This CDR3 contains 15 residues. V was shortened by 4 bases and J by 4 bases, with 17 bases between the two germline ends. The CDR3 loop is CASSTRGGEGTEAFF. The CDR3 DNA sequence: TGTGCCAGCAGCACCCGGGGAGGGGAGGGCACTGAAGCTTTCTTT.